The source of this T cell receptor (beta chain) is a study of cytomegalovirus exposure and HLA in healthy donors. This CDR3 has 18 amino acids. J gave up 0 bases and V 2 bases, and 10 bases lay outside the gene matches. Germline V lookup: CDR1 SGHVS, CDR2 FQNEAQ. Measured with immunoSEQ multiplex PCR; TCRdb has only the in-frame clones, and not every one. The data show some 90,000 clones, roughly 87% seen once. This clone was seen only once. Sequences were obtained from PBMCs. The source of this sequence is a man aged 18 to 29 in good health and CMV-seropositive. V is TRBV7-8 and J is TRBJ1-5, with 7 bases identical to TRBD1. The CDR3 sequence: CASSLRGQRIYSNQPQHF. DNA of the CDR3: TGTGCCAGCAGCTTAAGGGGACAGAGGATTTATAGCAATCAGCCCCAGCATTTT.